This T cell receptor (beta chain) was observed in a study of regulatory T cells in long-lasting Graves disease. This clonotype has just one count. The time point denotes: newly diagnosed GD, antithyroid drugs for less than 3 months. The TCR library used RNA extracted from PBMCs. Patient provenance is recorded as an endocrinology department in Xi'an, China. In building TCR beta libraries, iRepertoire HTBI primers were used together with Arm-PCR of CDR3 regions. Via MiXCR, TCRdb re-called the multiplex PCR reads, giving one row per CDR3 protein. This table has 370,000 or so distinct CDR3 sequences, 15% to 20% appearing once. From germline, CDR1 is DFQATT and CDR2 SNEGSKA (reference sequence). The CDR3 runs to 13 residues. V was pared by 5 bases and J by 6 bases, with 9 bases of the junction left unmatched. These data also featured in a second study, about T cells in Graves' hyperthyroidism and ophthalmopathy. That study adds: Uncontrolled infection, other autoimmune disease, pregnancy or lactation excluded patients. Thyroid ultrasound and orbital computed tomography, with clinical symptoms and serum thyroxine and TRAb, informed diagnoses. Most clonotypes expanded in the thyroid (above 0.001) were also present in blood.

The chain is built from TRBV20-1 and TRBJ2-7; TRBD2 matches at 8 bases. This material consisted of peripheral blood mononuclear cells (PBMCs), taken at new diagnosis, from a patient treated with antithyroid drugs. This clonotype originated in a woman under 30 with Graves disease. CDR3 amino acids: CSAPRSGGGEQYF. Written as DNA, the CDR3 is TGCAGTGCTCCCAGGAGCGGGGGAGGCGAGCAGTACTTC.